The rows below give T cell receptor beta chains drawn from one sample of a study of blood T cells in healthy people across ages. TCRdb itself ran the 5' RACE reads through MiXCR, one entry per CDR3 protein. Of some 800,000 distinct CDR3 sequences listed, more than 20% are singletons. These data are also associated with another study on T cells of mothers and their children.

Sequenced material: blood. These receptors all stem from a boy between 10 and 17 years old in good health. Both conserved end residues are part of each CDR3. D genes are given only for firm matches. A row's size may be missing; if present it is once, few, many or a size class.

>-|TRBV7-9|-|TRBJ2-5
TGTGCCAGCAGCCCCTTGGAAGAGCAGTACTTC
CASSPLEEQYF
>-|TRBV6-2/TRBV6-3|-|TRBJ2-4
TGTGCCAGCAGAACCGACAGAGATCTAGCCAAAAACATTCAGTACTTC
CASRTDRDLAKNIQYF
>-|TRBV7-9|-|TRBJ2-7
TGTGCCAGCAGCTTATGGTTAGGGACTGATTACGAGCAGTACTTC
CASSLWLGTDYEQYF
>TRBD1|TRBV9|few|TRBJ2-7
TGTGCCAGCAGCGTAGATTCCCACAGGGGGTCCTACGAGCAGTACTTC
CASSVDSHRGSYEQYF
>-|TRBV15|few|TRBJ2-3
TGTGCCACCAGGAGGCAGGGAGGAGATACGCAGTATTTT
CATRRQGGDTQYF
>TRBD1|TRBV3-1|-|TRBJ1-5
TGTGCCAGCAGCCAGTCTGGGACAGCGGGGCAGCCCCAGCATTTT
CASSQSGTAGQPQHF
>TRBD1|TRBV4-3|-|TRBJ1-1
TGCGCCAGCAGCCAGGACAGGGGTCTAATCACTGAAGCTTTCTTT
CASSQDRGLITEAFF
>-|TRBV7-9|-|TRBJ2-7
TGTGCCAGCAGCCCCCCCCCCTTGGGCAGGGGTTCCTACGAGCAGTACTTC
CASSPPPLGRGSYEQYF
>TRBD1|TRBV20-1|-|TRBJ2-3
TGCAGTGCTAGAGTTGGGGACAGGGATACAGATACGCAGTATTTT
CSARVGDRDTDTQYF
>-|TRBV15|few|TRBJ2-5
TGTGCCACACGGACGGTCCAAGAGACCCAGTACTTC
CATRTVQETQYF
>-|TRBV7-2|few|TRBJ2-5
TGTGCCAGCAGCTTCCCTGGGGCCGGACGAGAGACCCAGTACTTC
CASSFPGAGRETQYF
>TRBD1|TRBV28|-|TRBJ1-2
TGTGCCAGCCTACAGGGGAACTATGGCTACACCTTC
CASLQGNYGYTF
>-|TRBV28|-|TRBJ2-7
TGTGCCAGCAGTTTCCAGGGGTATTCCTCCTACGAGCAGTACTTC
CASSFQGYSSYEQYF
>-|TRBV5-5|many|TRBJ2-2
TGTGCCAGCAGCTTGGACCCAGGTACCTACACCGGGGAGCTGTTTTTT
CASSLDPGTYTGELFF
>-|TRBV9|few|TRBJ2-7
TGTGCCAGCAGCGTAGAAGCAGGGGCCTACGAGCAGTACTTC
CASSVEAGAYEQYF
>-|TRBV5-1|few|TRBJ2-7
TGCGCCAGCAGCCTCGGACAGTCCGGAGGTAGCGAGCAGTACTTC
CASSLGQSGGSEQYF
>-|TRBV18|-|TRBJ2-7
TGTGCCAGCTCACCCAGTTCTCACGAGCAGTACTTC
CASSPSSHEQYF
>TRBD2|TRBV24-1|-|TRBJ2-3
TGTGCCACCAGTGACCATCCCAGGCTAGCGGTTGGCACAGATACGCAGTATTTT
CATSDHPRLAVGTDTQYF
>-|TRBV9|-|TRBJ2-2
TGTGCCAGCAGCGTAGACCCCTTAGGGGAGCTGTTTTTT
CASSVDPLGELFF
>-|TRBV18|few|TRBJ2-3
TGTGCCAGCTCACCACCAATCAGGAGCACAGATACGCAGTATTTT
CASSPPIRSTDTQYF
>TRBD1|TRBV20-1|-|TRBJ2-1
TGCAGTGCTAGATCCTCAGGGGGCAATGAGCAGTTCTTC
CSARSSGGNEQFF
>-|TRBV29-1|-|TRBJ1-4
TGCAGCGTCTCCGGGACACCGAATGAAAAACTGTTTTTT
CSVSGTPNEKLFF
>-|TRBV7-9|-|TRBJ2-1
TGTGCCAGCAGCTTAGAAAGGGTGGGGAGCTACAATGAGCAGTTCTTC
CASSLERVGSYNEQFF
>TRBD2|TRBV27|-|TRBJ2-3
TGTGCCAGCAGTCCCCTCGGGCTAGCGGGAGGATCTAGCACAGATACGCAGTATTTT
CASSPLGLAGGSSTDTQYF
>-|TRBV7-2|few|TRBJ2-1
TGTGCCAGCAGCCTCGCGGCTGCATCCTACAATGAGCAGTTCTTC
CASSLAAASYNEQFF
>-|TRBV6-1|-|TRBJ2-5
TGTGCCAGCAGTGAAGGAAGGGGAATGAAGACCCAGTACTTC
CASSEGRGMKTQYF
>TRBD1|TRBV5-1|few|TRBJ2-7
TGCGCCAGCAGCCCGGACAGGGCGGGTGTAGTATACGAGCAGTACTTC
CASSPDRAGVVYEQYF
>TRBD2|TRBV7-2|few|TRBJ2-1
TGTGCCAGCAGCTTAGTAGGACTAGCGGAGAATGAGCAGTTCTTC
CASSLVGLAENEQFF
>-|TRBV29-1|few|TRBJ2-7
TGCAGCGTTGTGGTAGAAACCCACACCGAGCAGTACTTC
CSVVVETHTEQYF
>TRBD2|TRBV4-1|-|TRBJ2-5
TGCGCCAGCAGCCCGGGACTAGCGGGCTTACAAGAGACCCAGTACTTC
CASSPGLAGLQETQYF
>-|TRBV5-1|-|TRBJ2-7
TGCGCCAGCAGCTTGGGAAGGACGGATACCTACGAGCAGTACTTC
CASSLGRTDTYEQYF
>-|TRBV29-1|-|TRBJ1-6
TGCAGCGTTGAAGTTGACGTGGAGGGCTCCTATAATTCACCCCTCCACTTT
CSVEVDVEGSYNSPLHF
>-|TRBV7-9|few|TRBJ1-1
TGTGCCAGCAGCTATGATCAGAACATGAACACTGAAGCTTTCTTT
CASSYDQNMNTEAFF
>-|TRBV29-1|-|TRBJ2-5
TGCAGCGTTAGTCGGCCAGACATACAAGAGACCCAGTACTTC
CSVSRPDIQETQYF
>TRBD1|TRBV5-6|-|TRBJ1-4
TGTGCCAGCAACCAGGACGACAGGGGCGGTGAAAAACTGTTTTTT
CASNQDDRGGEKLFF
>TRBD1|TRBV25-1|few|TRBJ2-5
TGTGCCAGCAGTGATAGGGGACAGGGCCAAGAGACCCAGTACTTC
CASSDRGQGQETQYF
>-|TRBV14|-|TRBJ2-7
TGTGCCAGCAGCCAAGGAGCCTTACCCTCCTACGAGCAGTACTTC
CASSQGALPSYEQYF
>-|TRBV7-9|-|TRBJ1-4
TGTGCCAGCAGCTCAGGGGACATTGAAAAACTGTTTTTT
CASSSGDIEKLFF
>TRBD1|TRBV20-1|-|TRBJ1-2
TGCAGTGCCGTGACAGGGGGCCGCTTTTCCGGCTATGGCTACACCTTC
CSAVTGGRFSGYGYTF
>TRBD2|TRBV9|-|TRBJ2-3
TGTGCCAACAGCCGGCCGGGACTAGGCACAGATACGCAGTATTTT
CANSRPGLGTDTQYF
>-|TRBV28|few|TRBJ2-7
TGTGCCAGCAGTTTACGGGGGATAGTCAGATCCTACGAGCAGTACTTC
CASSLRGIVRSYEQYF
>-|TRBV10-3|-|TRBJ1-4
TGTGCCATCAGTGCGACAGCTTCCAATGAAAAACTGTTTTTT
CAISATASNEKLFF
>TRBD1|TRBV5-1|-|TRBJ2-7
TGCGCCAGCAGCTCCCACACACAGGGGGCTGCCTACGAGCAGTACTTC
CASSSHTQGAAYEQYF
>TRBD2|TRBV6-2/TRBV6-3|-|TRBJ2-1
TGTGCCAGCAGTTACGATGTAGCGGGGGAGGAGAGCTCCTACAATGAGCAGTTCTTC
CASSYDVAGEESSYNEQFF
>TRBD1|TRBV2|few|TRBJ1-2
TGTGCCAGCAACCAGGACAGGAGCTATGGCTACACCTTC
CASNQDRSYGYTF
>-|TRBV12-3/TRBV12-4|-|TRBJ2-3
TGTGCCAGTGATATAGGGGTGAATTCGCAGTATTTT
CASDIGVNSQYF
>-|TRBV6-2/TRBV6-3|once|TRBJ2-1
TGTGCCAGCAGTTACTATCAGGGGTTTTACAATGAGCAGTTCTTC
CASSYYQGFYNEQFF
>TRBD2|TRBV7-2|-|TRBJ2-1
TGTGCCAGCAGCCTCAAATCTCTGGGACTAGGACGGCAGTTCTTC
CASSLKSLGLGRQFF
>-|TRBV7-2|-|TRBJ2-5
TGTGCCAGCAGCTTAGCGGTCGAGCTCCAAGAGACCCAGTACTTC
CASSLAVELQETQYF
>TRBD1|TRBV6-5|few|TRBJ1-2
TGTGCCAGCAGCGACGGACAGGGGCGGGCCTATGGCTACACCTTC
CASSDGQGRAYGYTF
>-|TRBV9|-|TRBJ2-7
TGTGCCAGCAGCGTAGAGGACGGTCCCTACGAGCAGTACTTC
CASSVEDGPYEQYF
>-|TRBV4-1|once|TRBJ1-3
TGCGCCAGCAGCCAAGAGCTGGCAGGAAACACCATATATTTT
CASSQELAGNTIYF
>TRBD2|TRBV7-9|-|TRBJ2-1
TGTGCCAGCAGCCCCTTGGCGGGAGGTCTCAATGAGCAGTTCTTC
CASSPLAGGLNEQFF
>-|TRBV6-6|-|TRBJ1-2
TGTGCCAGCAGTTACGGACTCCATGGCTACACCTTC
CASSYGLHGYTF
>-|TRBV7-6|-|TRBJ2-7
TGTGCCAGTCGTGATGACTACGAGCAGTACTTC
CASRDDYEQYF
>-|TRBV20-1|-|TRBJ2-1
TGCAGTGCTAGAGGGTCAGACTACAATGAGCAGTTCTTC
CSARGSDYNEQFF
>-|TRBV20-1|few|TRBJ2-7
TGCAGTGCTAGGGGTTCACGGGACGCAACCTACGAGCAGTACTTC
CSARGSRDATYEQYF
>-|TRBV12-3/TRBV12-4|few|TRBJ2-7
TGTGCCAGCAGTTTATCCCCCCCCGAACCTTCGGAGCAGTACTTC
CASSLSPPEPSEQYF